The sequence of this TCR beta chain was determined in a study of long-term antiretroviral therapy in people with HIV. Germline V gene data show CDR1 as SGHDT and CDR2 as YYEEEE. This CDR3 is built from 13 residues. Trimming left V 0 bases short and J 6 bases short, with 10 bases between. Sequencing used immunoSEQ v3.0 at survey level. The method was immunoSEQ multiplex PCR; TCRdb's version includes in-frame clones alone and lacks a portion of them. The sample consists of 20,000 to 30,000 clones, 82% of them appearing once. This receptor was taken from a woman aged 25 to 39 with HIV. Here the sequenced sample was unsorted PBMCs, taken 1.1 years before starting antiretroviral therapy. The gene calls are TRBV5-6 and TRBJ2-7; D could derive from TRBD1 or TRBD2 (5 bases each). Here the CDR3 DNA reads TGTGCCAGCAGCTTGGGTCCAGGGACCGAGCAGTACGTC. This gives the protein CASSLGPGTEQYV.